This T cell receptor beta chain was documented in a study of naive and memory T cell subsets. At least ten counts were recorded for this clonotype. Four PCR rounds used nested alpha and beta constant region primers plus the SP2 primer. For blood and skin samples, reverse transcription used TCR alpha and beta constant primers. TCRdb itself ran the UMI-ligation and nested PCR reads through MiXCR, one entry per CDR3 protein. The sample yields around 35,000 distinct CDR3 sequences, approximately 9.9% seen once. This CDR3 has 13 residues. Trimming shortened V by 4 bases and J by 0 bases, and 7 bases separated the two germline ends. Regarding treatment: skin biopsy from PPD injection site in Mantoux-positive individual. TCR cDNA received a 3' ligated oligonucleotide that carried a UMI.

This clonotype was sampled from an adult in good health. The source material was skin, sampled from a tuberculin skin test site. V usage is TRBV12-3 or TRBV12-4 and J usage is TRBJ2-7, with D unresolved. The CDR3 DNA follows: TGTGCCAGCAGTTCCCAGACCTCCTACGAGCAGTACTTC. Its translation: CASSSQTSYEQYF.